The 3 T cell receptor beta chains presented below share a single source sample, sequenced in a study of tissue T cells after allogeneic stem cell transplantation. Time point indicated: mouse harvest day 14 after allogeneic transplant. Mouse grafts combined 10^7 T-cell-depleted bone marrow cells with 10^6 splenic CD5+ T cells. Produced via immunoSEQ multiplex PCR; TCRdb's table is partial and in-frame only. The data show several thousand clones, roughly a third seen once. The sequenced sample was skin. These receptor sequences come from a female BALB/c mouse given C57BL/6 T cells with graft-versus-host disease after an allogeneic hematopoietic cell transplant.

With respect to this clone: The listed genes are named as in mouse. The read falls 1 residue short of the CDR3 end, and the missing part is taken from the germline J gene. This chain joins TRBV20 and TRBJ1-2; tentative D call: TRBD1 (5 bases). Germline V gives CDR1 GFQATS, CDR2 STVNSAI. V shed 1 base and J shed 4 bases, with 7 bases lying between them. The CDR3 loop spans 12 amino acids. CDR3 DNA (partial): TGTGGTGCTAGGGCCGGGGGCTCCGACTACACC. Its protein product is CGARAGGSDYT. The whole CDR3 sequence is CGARAGGSDYTF.

As for this clone: Gene names denote mouse genes. Read sequence stops 1 residue before the CDR3 end, and the germline J gene provides the missing end. The chain recombines TRBV13-2 with TRBJ2-3; possible D gene TRBD2, 5 bases. V lost 0 bases, J lost 0 bases, and 8 bases lay in between. The CDR3 contains 15 residues. CDR1 is NNHNN and CDR2 is SYGAGS in the germline V gene (reference sequence). CDR3 bases read: TGTGCCAGCGGTGATGCGAGGACTAGTGCAGAAACGCTGTAT. Protein product: CASGDARTSAETLY. The complete CDR3 sequence is CASGDARTSAETLYF.

This clone was detected a few times. Mouse gene names apply. The missing CDR3 end, 1 residue past where the read stops, is filled in from the germline J gene. The V gene is TRBV26, the J gene TRBJ2-5; 9 nucleotides agree with TRBD1. With 4 bases clipped from V and 5 bases from J, the junction kept 1 base outside the gene matches. The CDR3 is 13 residues long. Looked up from germline, CDR1 is KGHPV and CDR2 is FQNQEV (reference sequence). CDR3 DNA (partial): TGTGCCAGCAGTCCGGGACAGGGAGACACCCAGTAC. This sequence encodes CASSPGQGDTQY. The entire CDR3 is CASSPGQGDTQYF.